Sequencing of this T cell receptor beta chain was carried out in a study of blood T cell repertoires in COVID-19. As for the study in general: The United States, Italy and Spain supplied acute and convalescent COVID-19 samples. The cDNA or gDNA used as material had been derived from T cells, B-cell-depleted T cells, or PBMCs.

As processed by the authors: Using reference gene primer amplification, nucleated cell counts were estimated. Clones were sequenced by immunoSEQ multiplex PCR, and TCRdb holds only the in-frame ones, with some missing. V and J calls and clone size are copied from that table; D and trimming were computed from the DNA. The data show some 120,000 clones, roughly 90% seen once. The ends lost 4 bases at V and 9 bases at J; junction bases unmatched: 5. The V gene's germline CDR1 is SGHVS and CDR2 FNYEAQ. This CDR3 is built from 13 residues. The sequence was obtained from a man aged 50 or older with acute or convalescent COVID-19. V usage is TRBV7-6 and J usage is TRBJ2-1; TRBD2 matches 8 bases. The specimen sequenced was peripheral blood. The CDR3 DNA sequence: TGTGCCAGCAGCTCGATAGCGGGAAGTGAGCAGTTCTTC. This sequence encodes CASSSIAGSEQFF.